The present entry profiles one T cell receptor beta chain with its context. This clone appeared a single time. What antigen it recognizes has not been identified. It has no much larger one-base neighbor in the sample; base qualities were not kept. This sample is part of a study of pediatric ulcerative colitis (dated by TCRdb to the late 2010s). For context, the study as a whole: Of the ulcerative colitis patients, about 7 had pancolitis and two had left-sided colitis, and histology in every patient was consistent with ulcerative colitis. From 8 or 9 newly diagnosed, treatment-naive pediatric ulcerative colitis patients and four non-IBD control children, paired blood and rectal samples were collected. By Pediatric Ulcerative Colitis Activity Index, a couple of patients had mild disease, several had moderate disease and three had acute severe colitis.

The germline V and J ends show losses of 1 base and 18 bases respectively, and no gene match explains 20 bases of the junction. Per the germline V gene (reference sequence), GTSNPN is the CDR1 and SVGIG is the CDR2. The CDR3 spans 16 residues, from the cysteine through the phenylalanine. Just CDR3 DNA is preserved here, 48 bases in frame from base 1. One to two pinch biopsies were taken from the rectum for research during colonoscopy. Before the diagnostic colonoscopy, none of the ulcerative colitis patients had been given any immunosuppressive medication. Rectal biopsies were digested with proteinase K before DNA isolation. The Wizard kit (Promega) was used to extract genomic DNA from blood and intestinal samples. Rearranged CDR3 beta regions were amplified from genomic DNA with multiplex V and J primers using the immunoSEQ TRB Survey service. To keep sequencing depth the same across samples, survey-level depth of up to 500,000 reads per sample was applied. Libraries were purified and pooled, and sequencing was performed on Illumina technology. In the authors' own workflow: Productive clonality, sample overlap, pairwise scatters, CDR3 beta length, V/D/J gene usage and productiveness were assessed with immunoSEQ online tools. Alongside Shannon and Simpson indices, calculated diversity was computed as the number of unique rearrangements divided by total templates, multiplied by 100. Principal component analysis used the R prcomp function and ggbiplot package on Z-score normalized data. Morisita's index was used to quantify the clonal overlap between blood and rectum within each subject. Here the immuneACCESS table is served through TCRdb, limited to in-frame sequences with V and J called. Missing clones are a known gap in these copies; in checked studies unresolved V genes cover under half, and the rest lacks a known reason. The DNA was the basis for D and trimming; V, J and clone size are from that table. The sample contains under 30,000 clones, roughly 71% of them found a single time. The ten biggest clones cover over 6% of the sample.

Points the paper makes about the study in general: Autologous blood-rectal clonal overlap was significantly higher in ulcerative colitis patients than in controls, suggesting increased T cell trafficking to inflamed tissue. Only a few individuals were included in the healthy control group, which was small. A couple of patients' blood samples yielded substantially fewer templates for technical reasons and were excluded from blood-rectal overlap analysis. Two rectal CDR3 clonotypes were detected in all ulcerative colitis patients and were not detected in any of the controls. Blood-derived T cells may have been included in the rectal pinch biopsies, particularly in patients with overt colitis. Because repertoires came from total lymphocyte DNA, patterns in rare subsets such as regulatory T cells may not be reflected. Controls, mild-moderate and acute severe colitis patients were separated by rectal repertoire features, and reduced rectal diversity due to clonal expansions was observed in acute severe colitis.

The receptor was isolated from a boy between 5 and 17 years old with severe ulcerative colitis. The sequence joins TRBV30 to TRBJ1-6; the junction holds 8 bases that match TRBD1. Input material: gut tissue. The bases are TGTGCCTGGAGTGACCGATCCGGGACAGGACCCCTCTCGTGCCACTTT. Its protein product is CAWSDRSGTGPLSCHF.